The 15 T cell receptor beta chains below all came from one sample that was sequenced in a study of spatial heterogeneity in lung cancer. Time point here: blood at routine non-recurrence follow-up after resection. TCRdb ran MiXCR on the 5' RACE reads and lists one entry per CDR3 protein. Seen here are fewer than 150,000 distinct CDR3 sequences, 10% to 11% observed once, and the top ten hold about 24%. The material was PBMCs, obtained at follow-up. The source of these receptors is a female donor with early-stage non-small cell lung cancer.

This clonotype was counted between two and nine times. This sequence joins TRBV20-1 and TRBJ1-2, with a tentative D call TRBD1 (6 bases). The CDR3 runs to 16 residues. CDR1 and CDR2 from the germline V gene are DFQATT and SNEGSKA (reference sequence). The V end lost 0 bases, the J end lost 0 bases, and 14 bases lay between the germline ends. The CDR3 protein is CSARDTRTVTNYGYTF. CDR3 sequence (DNA): TGCAGTGCTAGAGATACGAGGACAGTGACTAACTATGGCTACACCTTC.

This chain uses TRBV6-5 with TRBJ1-3; maybe TRBD1 (5 bases). The V and J ends lost 3 bases and 0 bases respectively, with 6 bases between them. This CDR3 has 14 amino acids. Looked up from germline, CDR1 is MNHEY and CDR2 is SVGAGI. CDR3 bases: TGTGCCAGCAGTTATGACAGCTCTGGAAACACCATATATTTT. This gives the protein CASSYDSSGNTIYF.

A few counts support this clonotype. The chain links TRBV29-1 to TRBJ2-3; D is perhaps TRBD2 (6 bases). The V and J ends lost 7 bases and 6 bases respectively, with 14 bases between them. The CDR3 contains 12 residues. Germline values: CDR1 SQVTM, CDR2 ANQGSEA. CDR3 DNA sequence: TGCAGCGCCCGTGGGGGGTTGGATACGCAGTATTTT. It specifies CSARGGLDTQYF.

This clonotype was detected ten times or more. The chain recombines TRBV20-1 with TRBJ2-4, with TRBD1 matching 7 bases. The germline gives CDR1 DFQATT, CDR2 SNEGSKA (reference sequence). This CDR3 comprises 15 residues. J gave up 0 bases and V 6 bases, and 8 bases lay outside the gene matches. Here the CDR3 reads CSAIRTGLAKNIQYF. As DNA, the CDR3 is TGCAGTGCGATCCGGACAGGCCTAGCCAAAAACATTCAGTACTTC.

This clonotype was recorded at least ten times. This chain links TRBV5-4 with TRBJ1-4; 7 bases fit TRBD1. This CDR3 comprises 16 residues. V shed 0 bases and J 2 bases; nucleotides not matched to a gene: 4. Germline CDR1 and CDR2: SGHNT and YYREEE (reference sequence). The CDR3 sequence is CASSLATGTTNEKLFF. The CDR3 DNA reads TGTGCCAGCAGCTTGGCGACAGGGACGACTAATGAAAAACTGTTTTTT.

This sequence joins TRBV5-1 and TRBJ2-2; 10 nucleotides line up with TRBD1. V gave up 0 bases and J gave up 6 bases; unmatched junction bases: 2. Germline V gives CDR1 SGHRS, CDR2 YFSETQ. The CDR3 totals 15 residues. CDR3 loop: CASSLDGTGAGELFF. The DNA of the CDR3 is TGCGCCAGCAGCTTGGACGGGACAGGGGCCGGGGAGCTGTTTTTT.

This clonotype was seen at least ten times. The chain employs TRBV20-1 and TRBJ1-5; 9 bases are shared with TRBD1. The V gene end was trimmed by 5 bases and the J gene end by 9 bases; junction bases not matched to a gene: 14. This CDR3 comprises 15 residues. Germline-derived CDR1 and CDR2 are DFQATT and SNEGSKA (reference sequence). The CDR3 DNA sequence: TGCAGTGCTTCATCGGGACAGGGAGGGAGTTGGCCCCAGCATTTT. It translates to CSASSGQGGSWPQHF.

The J gene is TRBJ1-2, the V gene TRBV24-1; D ambiguous. The V end was cut by 4 bases, the J end by 6 bases, with 20 bases between. CDR1 and CDR2 (germline): KGHDR, SFDVKD. The CDR3 loop spans 16 amino acids. For the CDR3, the DNA is TGTGCCACCAGTGACACAAGGGCACCTTCTCTTAATGGCTACACCTTC. Amino acids: CATSDTRAPSLNGYTF.

The table lists this clonotype with many counts. This chain links TRBV12-3 or TRBV12-4 with TRBJ2-1, with TRBD2 matching over 8 bases. The CDR3 totals 15 residues. Trimming took 3 bases from V and 0 from J; bases not matched to a gene: 1. The CDR3 sequence is CASSLSGSSYNEQFF. CDR3 sequence (DNA): TGTGCCAGCAGTTTGAGCGGGAGCTCCTACAATGAGCAGTTCTTC.

This clonotype was seen ten or more times. V gene TRBV7-9 combines with J gene TRBJ2-3, with 9 bases matching TRBD2. The length of the CDR3 is 14 residues. The J segment lost 4 bases and the V segment lost 5 bases, leaving 4 bases of the junction unmatched. Germline V gene sequence: CDR1 SEHNR, CDR2 FQNEAQ (reference sequence). The CDR3: CASSPAGGPDTQYF. DNA for the CDR3: TGTGCCAGCAGCCCAGCGGGAGGCCCAGATACGCAGTATTTT.

This clonotype has more than one count but fewer than ten. V usage is TRBV15 and J usage is TRBJ2-7, with TRBD1 identical over 8 bases. The CDR3 totals 14 residues. Germline values: CDR1 LNHNV, CDR2 YYDKDF (reference sequence). The J segment lost 4 bases and the V segment lost 4 bases, leaving 6 bases of the junction unmatched. The CDR3, as DNA: TGTGCCACCAGCAAAGACAGGGGACGTTACGAGCAGTACGTC. Protein product: CATSKDRGRYEQYV.

This clonotype was recorded a few times. The V call is TRBV5-4, the J call TRBJ1-1; a weak D match, TRBD1 (6 bases). The CDR3 has 14 amino acids. Germline V CDR1 and CDR2: SGHNT, YYREEE (reference sequence). V lost 0 bases to trimming and J lost 8 bases, with 14 bases between them. The CDR3 loop reads CASSLASQGSEAFF. CDR3 DNA sequence: TGTGCCAGCAGCTTGGCCTCTCAGGGGTCAGAAGCTTTCTTT.

CDR3: CASSHQRHTDTQYF. In DNA, the CDR3 is TGTGCCAGCAGCCACCAGCGGCACACAGATACGCAGTATTTT. This sequence joins TRBV14 and TRBJ2-3, with D maybe TRBD2 (5 bases). The V gene's germline CDR1 is SGHDN and CDR2 FVKESK. The V end was cut by 3 bases, the J end by 2 bases, with 9 bases between. The CDR3 totals 14 residues.

The chain is built from TRBV5-6 and TRBJ2-7; D is ambiguous. Trimming pared 0 bases from V and 5 bases from J, leaving 9 bases between. The CDR3 length is 13 residues. Germline loops: CDR1 SGHDT, CDR2 YYEEEE. The CDR3 spells CASSLDLQDEQYF. The CDR3 coding sequence is TGTGCCAGCAGCTTGGACCTCCAGGACGAGCAGTACTTC. Full variable domain (outside the CDR3, taken from reference TRBV5-6 and TRBJ2-7): DAGVTQSPTHLIKTRGQQVTLRCSPKSGHDTVSWYQQALGQGPQFIFQYYEEEERQRGNFPDRFSGHQFPNYSSELNVNALLLGDSALYLCASSLDLQDEQYFGPGTRLTVT.

This clonotype was seen a handful of times. V usage is TRBV11-2 and J usage is TRBJ1-4, with D tentatively TRBD1 (6 bases). Trimming stripped 5 bases from V and 8 bases from J, with 12 bases between. This CDR3 is 13 amino acids long. The germline V gene encodes CDR1 SGHAT and CDR2 FQNNGV. CDR3 nucleotides: TGTGCCAGCAGCCCCACAGGGACCGAAAAACTGTTTTTT. Translating gives CASSPTGTEKLFF. Complete variable domain (other parts from reference TRBV11-2 and TRBJ1-4): EAGVAQSPRYKIIEKRQSVAFWCNPISGHATLYWYQQILGQGPKLLIQFQNNGVVDDSQLPKDRFSAERLKGVDSTLKIQPAKLEDSAVYLCASSPTGTEKLFFGSGTQLSVL.